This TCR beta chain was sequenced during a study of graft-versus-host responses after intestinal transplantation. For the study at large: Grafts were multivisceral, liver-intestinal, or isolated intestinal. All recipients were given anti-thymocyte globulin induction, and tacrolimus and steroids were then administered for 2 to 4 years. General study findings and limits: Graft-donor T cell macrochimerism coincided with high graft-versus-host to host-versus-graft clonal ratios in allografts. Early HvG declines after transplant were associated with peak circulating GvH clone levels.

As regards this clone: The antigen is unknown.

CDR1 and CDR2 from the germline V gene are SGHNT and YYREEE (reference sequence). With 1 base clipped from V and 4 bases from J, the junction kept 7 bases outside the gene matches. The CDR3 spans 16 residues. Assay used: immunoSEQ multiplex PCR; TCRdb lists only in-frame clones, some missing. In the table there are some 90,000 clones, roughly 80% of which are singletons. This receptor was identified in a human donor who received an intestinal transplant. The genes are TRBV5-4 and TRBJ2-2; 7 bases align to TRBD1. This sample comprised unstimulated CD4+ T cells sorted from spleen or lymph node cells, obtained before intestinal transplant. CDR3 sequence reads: CASSLSTGLVTGELFF. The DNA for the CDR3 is TGTGCCAGCAGCTTGTCGACAGGGTTGGTCACCGGGGAGCTGTTTTTT.